A selection of T cell receptor beta chains follows, all from one sample in a study of T cells after yellow fever vaccination. TCRdb used MiXCR to reprocess the 5' RACE reads, holding one entry per CDR3 protein. The data show approximately 300,000 distinct CDR3 sequences, around 7.3% seen once. Material: PBMCs, obtained approximately 47 days after the first yellow fever vaccination. All receptors derive from a young man who received the YFV17D yellow fever vaccine. Both conserved end residues are part of each CDR3. D genes are given only for firm matches. The size entry is marked missing in some rows and otherwise reads once, few, many or a size class.

>.|TRBV6-5|.|TRBJ1-5
CASITVIRTLYSNQPQHF
TGTGCCAGCATTACGGTAATCCGGACACTTTATAGCAATCAGCCCCAGCATTTT
>TRBD2|TRBV2|.|TRBJ2-2
CACSSGGGATNTGELFF
TGTGCCTGCTCCTCTGGCGGGGGGGCGACTAACACCGGGGAGCTGTTTTTT
>.|TRBV15|many|TRBJ2-1
CATSRDQREQFF
TGTGCCACCAGCAGAGATCAGAGGGAGCAGTTCTTC
>.|TRBV7-2|.|TRBJ2-7
CASSPPGRYYEQYF
TGTGCCAGCAGCCCACCCGGGAGATACTACGAGCAGTACTTC
>TRBD2|TRBV20-1|.|TRBJ2-3
CCAPGLAGGSTDTQYF
TGCTGTGCCCCGGGACTAGCGGGGGGGAGCACAGATACGCAGTATTTT
>TRBD2|TRBV7-2|many|TRBJ2-3
CASSWKRGGISDTQYF
TGTGCCAGCAGCTGGAAGCGGGGGGGCATATCAGATACGCAGTATTTT
>.|TRBV6-2/TRBV6-3|many|TRBJ2-7
CASSYYNSAGGEQYF
TGTGCCAGCAGTTATTATAACAGCGCCGGCGGGGAGCAGTACTTC
>.|TRBV6-1|.|TRBJ1-1
CASSPRRVTEAFF
TGTGCCAGCAGTCCCCGGAGGGTCACTGAAGCTTTCTTT
>.|TRBV4-1|few|TRBJ2-1
CASSQVRGSSYNEQFF
TGCGCCAGCAGCCAAGTTAGAGGGAGCTCCTACAATGAGCAGTTCTTC
>.|TRBV4-2|many|TRBJ2-3
CASSQGGALDTQYF
TGTGCCAGCAGCCAAGGGGGGGCCTTAGATACGCAGTATTTT
>.|TRBV12-3/TRBV12-4|few|TRBJ1-3
CASSFFRRKNTIYF
TGTGCCAGCAGTTTTTTTCGCAGAAAAAACACCATATATTTT
>.|TRBV7-2|.|TRBJ1-1
CASSLVWGIDTEAFF
TGTGCCAGCAGCTTAGTTTGGGGTATAGACACTGAAGCTTTCTTT
>.|TRBV12-3/TRBV12-4|.|TRBJ2-2
CASRPDPVDTGELFF
TGTGCCAGCAGACCGGACCCGGTGGACACCGGGGAGCTGTTTTTT
>.|TRBV2|.|TRBJ1-1
CASSEQAGTEAFF
TGTGCCAGCAGTGAACAGGCGGGGACTGAAGCTTTCTTT
>.|TRBV4-1|few|TRBJ1-6
CASSQIFGGDGNSPLHF
TGCGCCAGCAGCCAAATTTTCGGGGGCGATGGTAATTCACCCCTCCACTTT
>.|TRBV15|.|TRBJ2-3
CATSRLINRGDEQYF
TGTGCCACCAGCAGATTAATTAATAGGGGGGATGAGCAGTATTTT